This T cell receptor beta chain was captured by sequencing in a study of radiotherapy plus CTLA-4 blockade in lung cancer. General study findings and limits: Clones derived from tumor TCRs expanded in blood after radiotherapy plus ipilimumab.

The germline gives CDR1 SQVTM, CDR2 ANQGSEA. This CDR3 is built from 15 residues. Trimming took 5 bases from V and 0 from J; bases not matched to a gene: 1. On this clone itself: Its matching antigen is unknown.

The table came from immunoSEQ multiplex PCR; TCRdb's copy has only in-frame clones and leaves some out. This table holds roughly 66,000 clones, over 80% found once. Sequencing used peripheral blood, obtained from a patient treated with radiotherapy plus ipilimumab. This chain uses TRBV29-1 with TRBJ2-3; 14 positions agree with TRBD2. The TCR was taken from a human donor with non-small cell lung cancer who had a partial response to radiotherapy plus ipilimumab. The CDR3: CSVRTSGGSTDTQYF. The CDR3 DNA is TGCAGCGTTCGGACTAGCGGGGGGAGCACAGATACGCAGTATTTT.